These 25 T cell receptor beta chains were all obtained from the same sample, sequenced in a study of regulatory T cells in long-lasting Graves disease. As for time point: newly diagnosed GD, antithyroid drugs for less than 3 months. PBMC RNA served as the TCR library source. CDR3-region Arm-PCR and iRepertoire HTBI primers produced the TCR beta libraries. MiXCR was run by TCRdb on the multiplex PCR reads, yielding one entry per CDR3 protein. The sample has a few hundred thousand distinct CDR3 sequences; over 15% are singletons. These data are also associated with another study on T cells in Graves' hyperthyroidism and ophthalmopathy.

Source: peripheral blood mononuclear cells (PBMCs), taken at new diagnosis, from a patient treated with antithyroid drugs. All receptors derive from a man aged 35-49 years with Graves disease.

This clonotype was observed many times. The rearrangement joins TRBV20-1 to TRBJ2-3; 8 bases are a match to TRBD1. After removal of 3 bases from V and 6 bases from J, the junction contained 5 bases not matched to a gene. CDR3 length equals 13 residues. Germline V gene sequence: CDR1 DFQATT, CDR2 SNEGSKA (reference sequence). The CDR3 sequence: CSARTGEGDTQYF. CDR3 in DNA: TGCAGTGCTAGGACAGGGGAAGGGGATACGCAGTATTTT.

The chain is built from TRBV15 and TRBJ2-3; maybe TRBD2 (6 bases). V lost 1 base and J lost 7, with 12 bases in between. This CDR3 spans 14 amino acids. CDR1 and CDR2 from the germline V gene are LNHNV and YYDKDF (reference sequence). This CDR3 reads CATSRGLAGNTQYF. DNA for the CDR3: TGTGCCACCAGCAGAGGGTTGGCGGGGAATACGCAGTATTTT.

The table lists this clonotype with a few counts. J is TRBJ1-3 and V is TRBV29-1, with D perhaps TRBD1 (5 bases). V was shortened by 4 bases and J by 4 bases, with 8 bases between the two germline ends. The CDR3 extends over 12 amino acids. CDR1 and CDR2 from the germline V gene are SQVTM and ANQGSEA. The CDR3 DNA follows: TGCAGCGTTGTCAGGGAAGGAAACACCATATATTTT. The encoded protein is CSVVREGNTIYF.

This clonotype showed up many times. The gene calls are TRBV5-1 and TRBJ1-1; D ambiguous. V lost 4 bases and J lost 2, with 12 bases in between. From germline, CDR1 is SGHRS and CDR2 YFSETQ. The CDR3 extends over 14 amino acids. In DNA, the CDR3 is TGCGCCAGCAGCGGACCCGGAGGTAACACTGAAGCTTTCTTT. Protein product: CASSGPGGNTEAFF.

The table lists this clonotype with a few counts. V gene TRBV30 combines with J gene TRBJ2-3; D possibly corresponds to TRBD1 (6 bases). Germline assignment: CDR1 GTSNPN and CDR2 SVGIG (reference sequence). The length of the CDR3 is 14 residues. The V and J ends lost 0 bases and 6 bases respectively, with 13 bases between them. In nucleotides, the CDR3 is TGTGCCTGGAGTGTAATGGGGGCAAGGGATACGCAGTATTTT. It specifies CAWSVMGARDTQYF. Using reference TRBV30 and TRBJ2-3 for the parts outside the CDR3, the full variable domain is SQTIHQWPATLVQPVGSPLSLECTVEGTSNPNLYWYRQAAGRGLQLLFYSVGIGQISSEVPQNLSASRPQDRQFILSSKKLLLSDSGFYLCAWSVMGARDTQYFGPGTRLTVL.

The chain combines TRBV28 with TRBJ1-3; 7 bases agree with TRBD1. In germline, CDR1 is MDHEN, CDR2 SYDVKM. The CDR3 is 15 amino acids. With 6 bases clipped from V and 0 bases from J, the junction kept 5 bases outside the gene matches. The CDR3 sequence: CASRKGGLSGNTIYF. As DNA, the CDR3 is TGTGCCAGCAGAAAAGGGGGCCTCTCTGGAAACACCATATATTTT.

This clonotype was observed at least ten times. This chain joins TRBV5-1 and TRBJ2-3; 10 positions agree with TRBD1. CDR3 length: 20 residues. Germline V lookup: CDR1 SGHRS, CDR2 YFSETQ. V gave up 0 bases and J gave up 2 bases; unmatched junction bases: 15. This chain's CDR3 is CASSLAGGQGRASHTDTQYF. In DNA form, the CDR3 reads TGCGCCAGCAGCTTGGCCGGGGGACAGGGGAGGGCCTCGCACACAGATACGCAGTATTTT.

As for this clonotype: A much more abundant neighbour one base away suggests this may be a read error. The rearrangement joins TRBV3-1 to TRBJ2-7; 10 nucleotides align to TRBD1. This CDR3 contains 14 residues. Germline V gene data show CDR1 as LGHDT and CDR2 as YNNKEL (reference sequence). The CDR3 nucleotides are TGTACCAGCACCCAGACAGGGGGCATGTACGAGCAGTACTTC. Protein product: CTSTQTGGMYEQYF.

For this clonotype: A much bigger clone sits one base away, suggesting this may be a read error. Lacking the conserved final phenylalanine or tryptophan, this CDR3 likely reflects a read error. This chain uses TRBV20-1 with TRBJ2-5; 12 nucleotides line up with TRBD2. J gave up 7 bases and V 3 bases, and 6 bases lay outside the gene matches. This CDR3 contains 14 residues. The germline V gene encodes CDR1 DFQATT and CDR2 SNEGSKA (reference sequence). The CDR3 region has the DNA TGCAGTGCTAGCCCTAGCGGGGGGGCGGGGACCCAGTACCTC. Protein sequence: CSASPSGGAGTQYL.

Remarks on this clonotype: One base separates it from a far larger clone, so it is likely a read error. This sequence joins TRBV6-9 and TRBJ1-2, with D hard to call. Trimming left V 3 bases short and J 8 bases short, with 16 bases between. The CDR3 totals 14 residues. CDR1 and CDR2 from the germline V gene are MNHGY and SVAAGI. As DNA, the CDR3 is TGTGCCAGCAGTTACCCGGTCACGGGCGGCGGCTACACCTTC. Translated: CASSYPVTGGGYTF.

This clonotype was seen a few times. The chain carries TRBV20-1 and TRBJ2-1; D is possibly TRBD2 (6 bases). CDR1 is DFQATT and CDR2 is SNEGSKA in the germline V gene (reference sequence). V shed 1 base and J shed 3 bases, with 10 bases lying between them. There are 14 residues in the CDR3. CDR3 protein: CSARGRDFYNEQFF. CDR3 DNA sequence: TGCAGTGCTAGAGGTAGGGACTTCTACAATGAGCAGTTCTTC.

The chain has TRBV7-9 and TRBJ2-2; D is uncertain. CDR3 length: 16 residues. Trimming pared 1 base from V and 0 bases from J, leaving 9 bases between. The germline V gene has CDR1 SEHNR and CDR2 FQNEAQ (reference sequence). The CDR3 coding sequence is TGTGCCAGCAGCTTAGAGGTAGATTCGAACACCGGGGAGCTGTTTTTT. The encoded protein is CASSLEVDSNTGELFF.

About this clonotype itself: A read error is the likely source, as a far larger clone sits one nucleotide away. This chain connects TRBV7-9 to TRBJ2-7, with D possibly matching TRBD1 (6 bases). This CDR3 comprises 13 residues. Germline CDR1 reads SEHNR; CDR2 reads FQNEAQ (reference sequence). CDR3 region: CASSGGNSYKQYF. CDR3 nucleotides: TGTGCCAGCAGTGGGGGCAACTCCTACAAGCAGTACTTC. Combining the CDR3 with reference TRBV7-9 and TRBJ2-7 gives the whole variable domain DTGVSQNPRHKITKRGQNVTFRCDPISEHNRLYWYRQTLGQGPEFLTYFQNEAQLEKSRLLSDRFSAERPKGSFSTLEIQRTEQGDSAMYLCASSGGNSYKQYFGPGTRLTVT.

This clonotype was observed many times. The chain joins TRBV12-3 or TRBV12-4 to TRBJ2-5; TRBD2 agrees at 7 bases. With V trimmed by 3 bases and J by 5 bases, 9 bases remained unmatched. The CDR3 runs to 15 residues. CDR3 DNA: TGTGCCAGCAGTTTGGCAAGCGGGGTCGCGGAGACCCAGTACTTC. Translation gives CASSLASGVAETQYF.

This clonotype was counted at least ten times. A read error may produce the germline difference seen at one junction end. The chain has TRBV5-1 and TRBJ2-1; 11 bases agree with TRBD2. This CDR3 contains 15 residues. Looked up from germline, CDR1 is SGHRS and CDR2 is YFSETQ. CDR3 coding DNA: TGTGCCAGCAGCTCACTAGCGGGGGAATACAATGAGCAGTTCTTC. It translates to CASSSLAGEYNEQFF.

This clonotype was counted ten times or more. The chain carries TRBV30 and TRBJ2-4, with D possibly being TRBD1 (5 bases). Trimming took off 0 bases at V and 8 bases at J, with 11 bases between the two ends. Per the germline V gene, CDR1 is GTSNPN and CDR2 is SVGIG (reference sequence). The CDR3 covers 13 residues. CDR3 DNA sequence: TGTGCCTGGAGTGTCTCCGCAGGGTACATTCAGTACTTC. Residues: CAWSVSAGYIQYF.

This clonotype has a count of ten or more. The chain employs TRBV3-1 and TRBJ2-1; 7 nucleotides agree with TRBD2. The germline gives CDR1 LGHDT, CDR2 YNNKEL (reference sequence). The CDR3 has 17 residues. J was trimmed by 6 bases and V by 4 bases; bases with no gene match: 15. CDR3 region: CASSRGLDASRSNEQFF. CDR3 bases: TGTGCCAGCAGCCGAGGACTAGACGCGAGTCGGTCCAATGAGCAGTTCTTC.

This clonotype was recorded a few times. This chain connects TRBV5-1 to TRBJ1-5, with 8 bases identical to TRBD1. The V gene's germline CDR1 is SGHRS and CDR2 YFSETQ. The CDR3 length is 16 residues. V shed 4 bases, J shed 0 bases, and the junction held 6 bases outside the gene matches. The CDR3, as DNA: TGCGCCAGCAGCCCATCCGGACAGGGTAGCAATCAGCCCCAGCATTTT. Its protein product is CASSPSGQGSNQPQHF.

This clonotype was observed at least ten times. This rearrangement joins TRBV2 to TRBJ1-4; D is ambiguous. Per the germline V gene, CDR1 is SNHLY and CDR2 is FYNNEI. CDR3 size: 13 residues. Trimming took off 2 bases at V and 7 bases at J, with 8 bases between the two ends. CDR3 region: CASSESPGEKLFF. The DNA of the CDR3 is TGTGCCAGCAGTGAAAGCCCTGGTGAAAAACTGTTTTTT.

The V and J genes are TRBV7-2 and TRBJ2-5; 10 nucleotides agree with TRBD1. After removal of 3 bases from V and 4 bases from J, the junction contained 2 bases not matched to a gene. Germline V lookup: CDR1 SGHTA, CDR2 FQGNSA. This CDR3 has 14 residues. Here the CDR3 DNA reads TGTGCCAGCAGCTTCGACAGGGGGCGAGAGACCCAGTACTTC. This gives the protein CASSFDRGRETQYF.

A word on this clonotype: This may be a read error: a much more frequent sequence differs by one nucleotide. J is TRBJ2-3 and V is TRBV11-1; perhaps TRBD1 as D (6 bases). The DNA end favors TRBJ1-5, so the J call may be wrong. The V gene's germline CDR1 is SGHAT and CDR2 FQDESV (reference sequence). This CDR3 is 16 amino acids long. CDR3 bases: TGTGCCAGCAGCTCGAATAGCGGGGGGGGCACAGATACGCAGCATTTT. This translates into CASSSNSGGGTDTQHF.

This clonotype has just a few counts. The gene calls are TRBV7-2 and TRBJ1-4; D is possibly TRBD1 (5 bases). This CDR3 comprises 13 residues. Germline values: CDR1 SGHTA, CDR2 FQGNSA. Deletions cut 5 bases from V and 14 bases from J, with 18 bases between. In DNA form, the CDR3 reads TGTGCCAGCAGCCCAAGACAGCTCGGGCCGCTGTTTTTT. Translating gives CASSPRQLGPLFF.

The rearrangement uses TRBV4-1 and TRBJ1-1; the D is unclear. CDR3 length: 15 amino acids. V shed 0 bases and J shed 5 bases, with 13 bases lying between them. CDR1 is MGHRA, CDR2 YSYEKL, per germline. The CDR3 loop is CASSQESWRKTEAFF. DNA for the CDR3: TGCGCCAGCAGCCAAGAAAGCTGGAGAAAGACTGAAGCTTTCTTT.

This clonotype came up many times. V usage is TRBV12-3 or TRBV12-4 and J usage is TRBJ2-5; D is perhaps TRBD2 (6 bases). V dropped 6 bases and J dropped 5 bases, with 13 bases sitting between them. This CDR3 has 13 residues. For the CDR3, the DNA is TGTGCCAGCAGGCTAGCGTCCTTCGAGACCCAGTACTTC. It codes for CASRLASFETQYF.

This clonotype has a count of ten or more. The V gene is TRBV28, the J gene TRBJ1-2, with D unresolved. Germline CDR1 is MDHEN and CDR2 is SYDVKM. Trimming removed 2 bases from V and 3 bases from J, with 16 bases in between. This CDR3 contains 16 residues. The CDR3 loop reads CASSLRFDPPHYGYTF. For the CDR3, the DNA is TGTGCCAGCAGTTTAAGGTTTGACCCTCCACACTATGGCTACACCTTC.